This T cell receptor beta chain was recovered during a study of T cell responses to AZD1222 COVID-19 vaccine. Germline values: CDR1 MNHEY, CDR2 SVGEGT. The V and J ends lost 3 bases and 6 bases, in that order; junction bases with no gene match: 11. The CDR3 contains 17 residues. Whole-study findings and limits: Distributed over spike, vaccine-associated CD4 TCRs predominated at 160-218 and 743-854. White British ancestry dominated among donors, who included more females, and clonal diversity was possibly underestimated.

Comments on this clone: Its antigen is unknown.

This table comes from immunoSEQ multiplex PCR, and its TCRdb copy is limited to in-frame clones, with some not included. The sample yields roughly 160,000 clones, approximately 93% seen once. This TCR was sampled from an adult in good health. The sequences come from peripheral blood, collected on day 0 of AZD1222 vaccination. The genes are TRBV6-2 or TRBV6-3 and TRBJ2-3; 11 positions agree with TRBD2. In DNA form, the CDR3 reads TGTGCCAGCAGTTATCGGCTAGCGGGGGGCCTGCGGGATACGCAGTATTTT. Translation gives CASSYRLAGGLRDTQYF.